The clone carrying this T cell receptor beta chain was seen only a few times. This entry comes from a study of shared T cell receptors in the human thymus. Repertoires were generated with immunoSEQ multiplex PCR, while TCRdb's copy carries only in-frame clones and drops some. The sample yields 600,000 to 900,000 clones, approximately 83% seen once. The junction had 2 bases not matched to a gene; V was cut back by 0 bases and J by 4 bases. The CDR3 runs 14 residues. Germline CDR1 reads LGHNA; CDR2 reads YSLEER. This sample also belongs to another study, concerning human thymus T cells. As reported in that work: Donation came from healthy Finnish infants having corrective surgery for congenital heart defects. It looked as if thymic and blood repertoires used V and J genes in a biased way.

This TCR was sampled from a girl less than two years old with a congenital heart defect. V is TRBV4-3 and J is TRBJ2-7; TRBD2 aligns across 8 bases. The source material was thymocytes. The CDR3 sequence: CASSQDGRAYEQYF. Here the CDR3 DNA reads TGCGCCAGCAGCCAAGACGGGAGGGCATACGAGCAGTACTTC.